A single sample is the source of the 2 T cell receptor beta chains below, sequenced in a study of T cell changes during pregnancy in multiple sclerosis. Assay used: immunoSEQ multiplex PCR; TCRdb lists only in-frame clones, some missing. The sample yields about 41,000 clones, more than 85% seen once. The specimen comprised CD8+ T cells from peripheral blood mononuclear cells, sampled in the third trimester of pregnancy. The receptors originated from a female donor with multiple sclerosis, enrolled in a pregnancy study.

This rearrangement joins TRBV7-6 to TRBJ1-4; unclear D gene. The CDR3 covers 16 residues. V shed 5 bases and J shed 0 bases, with 13 bases lying between them. CDR1 is SGHVS, CDR2 FNYEAQ, per germline. CDR3 coding DNA: TGTGCCAGCAGCGTCGGTGCCTATGCAACTAATGAAAAACTGTTTTTT. It is translated as CASSVGAYATNEKLFF.

This clone appeared a few times. The chain carries TRBV10-3 and TRBJ1-2; TRBD1 agrees at 11 bases. The CDR3 length is 15 residues. The germline V gene encodes CDR1 ENHRY and CDR2 SYGVKD. The junction had 6 bases not matched to a gene; V was cut back by 6 bases and J by 3 bases. The CDR3: CAIRDRTGGDYGYTF. For the CDR3, the DNA is TGTGCCATCAGAGACAGGACAGGGGGCGACTATGGCTACACCTTC.